This TCR beta chain came from a study of Ad26.COV2.S vaccination and SARS-CoV-2 variants. Findings of the study overall: Reportedly, spike-specific CD8+ and CD4+ T cell responses achieved substantial breadth once vaccination had taken place. Quantification of TCR breadth and depth may have yielded underestimates of total T cell responses.

With regard to this clone: Its target is not known.

TCRdb's table, derived via immunoSEQ multiplex PCR, lists solely in-frame clones and lacks some. The repertoire holds over 110,000 clones, with more than 80% as singletons. Trimming pared 0 bases from V and 6 bases from J, leaving 8 bases between. From germline, CDR1 is LGHDT and CDR2 YNNKEL (reference sequence). The CDR3 loop spans 14 amino acids. The rearrangement links TRBV3-1 (or the pseudogene TRBV3-2) to TRBJ1-4; D is ambiguous. This sequence originates from a human donor who had recovered from COVID-19. Sample: peripheral blood, taken after recovery from COVID-19. DNA for the CDR3: TGTGCCAGCAGCCAAGATCGATGGGATGAAAAACTGTTTTTT. Translated: CASSQDRWDEKLFF.